The clone carrying this TCR beta chain was counted once. Generated by immunoSEQ multiplex PCR, the TCRdb table keeps only in-frame clones and is missing some. The sample yields under 300,000 clones, 80% to 90% seen once. CDR1 SGDLS and CDR2 YYNGEE come from the germline V gene. CDR3 length equals 17 residues. Trimming cost V 4 bases and J 7 bases; bases outside gene matches: 8. This entry belongs to a study of blood T cell repertoires in COVID-19. The TCR sequence derives from a woman in her 40s who had recovered from COVID-19. Sequenced input: peripheral blood. The chain has TRBV9 and TRBJ2-2, with 15 bases lining up with TRBD2. The CDR3 region is CASSPGLAGGQFGELFF. CDR3 in DNA: TGTGCCAGCAGCCCTGGACTAGCGGGAGGGCAGTTCGGGGAGCTGTTTTTT.